This T cell receptor beta chain was found in a study of T-cell memory formation after mild COVID-19. Only a few counts were recorded for this clonotype. Its antigen is still unknown. General observations from the study: In second-wave clones peaking day 37, SARS-CoV-2 specificity remained unconfirmed.

One entry per CDR3 protein results from TCRdb running MiXCR on the 5' RACE reads. The data hold about 240,000 distinct CDR3 sequences, with roughly a tenth observed a single time. Trimming removed 5 bases from V and 1 base from J, with 11 bases in between. The length of the CDR3 is 14 residues. This chain joins TRBV12-3 or TRBV12-4 and TRBJ1-1, with D perhaps TRBD1 (5 bases). This clonotype originated in a man younger than 30 who had mild COVID-19 (a few samples of this study predate the infection). Cell type and time point are not known. Sample: PBMCs or a T cell subset sorted from them (not recorded which). The CDR3, as DNA: TGTGCCAGCAGTCCCCGTGGGGGGAACACTGAAGCTTTCTTT. Residues: CASSPRGGNTEAFF.